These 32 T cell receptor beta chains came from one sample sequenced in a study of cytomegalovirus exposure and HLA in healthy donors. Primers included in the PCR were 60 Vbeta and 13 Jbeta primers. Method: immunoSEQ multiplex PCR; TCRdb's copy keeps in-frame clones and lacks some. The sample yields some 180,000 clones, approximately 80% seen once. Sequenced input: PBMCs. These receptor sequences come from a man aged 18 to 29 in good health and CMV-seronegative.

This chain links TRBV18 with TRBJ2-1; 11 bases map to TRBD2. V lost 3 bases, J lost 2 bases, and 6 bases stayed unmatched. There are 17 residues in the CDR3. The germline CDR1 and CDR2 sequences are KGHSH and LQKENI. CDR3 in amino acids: CASSPQGSGGAYNEQFF. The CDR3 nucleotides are TGTGCCAGCTCACCTCAAGGTAGCGGGGGGGCCTACAATGAGCAGTTCTTC.

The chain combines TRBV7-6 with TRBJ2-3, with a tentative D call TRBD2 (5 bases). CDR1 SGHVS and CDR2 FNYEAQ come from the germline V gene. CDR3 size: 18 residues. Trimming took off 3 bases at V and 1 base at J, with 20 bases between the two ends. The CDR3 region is CASSFGGLSPRGTDTQYF. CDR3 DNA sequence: TGTGCCAGCAGCTTCGGCGGGCTATCACCGCGCGGCACAGATACGCAGTATTTT.

CDR3 sequence (DNA): TGTGCCAGCAGCCCCGGGACAGGGGGCACCGGGGAGCTGTTTTTT. Translating gives CASSPGTGGTGELFF. V gene TRBV7-9 combines with J gene TRBJ2-2; 11 positions match TRBD1. The CDR3 length is 15 residues. Per the germline V gene, CDR1 is SEHNR and CDR2 is FQNEAQ (reference sequence). Losses at the gene ends were 5 bases for V and 4 bases for J; bases not matched to a gene: 3.

CDR3 sequence reads: CASSEGLAGGKIQETQYF. The CDR3 nucleotides are TGTGCCAGCAGTGAAGGGCTAGCGGGGGGTAAAATTCAAGAGACCCAGTACTTC. The chain couples TRBV6-1 to TRBJ2-5; 11 nucleotides line up with TRBD2. The CDR3 sequence is 18 residues long. Unmatched junction bases numbered 9, after V lost 1 base and J lost 2 bases. CDR1 and CDR2 from the germline V gene are MNHNS and SASEGT.

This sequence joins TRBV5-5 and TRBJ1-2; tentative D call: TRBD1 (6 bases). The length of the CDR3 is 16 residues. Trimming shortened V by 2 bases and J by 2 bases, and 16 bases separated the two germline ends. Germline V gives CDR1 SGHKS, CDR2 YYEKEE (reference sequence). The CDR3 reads CASSLGSGAENYGYTF. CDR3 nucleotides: TGTGCCAGCAGCTTAGGGTCAGGGGCTGAAAACTATGGCTACACCTTC.

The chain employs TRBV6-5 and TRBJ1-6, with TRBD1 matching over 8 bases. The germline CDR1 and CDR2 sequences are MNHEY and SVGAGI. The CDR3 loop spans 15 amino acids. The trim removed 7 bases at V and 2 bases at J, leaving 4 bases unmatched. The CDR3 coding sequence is TGTGCCAGCACTGGACAGGGCGCCTATAATTCACCCCTCCACTTT. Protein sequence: CASTGQGAYNSPLHF.

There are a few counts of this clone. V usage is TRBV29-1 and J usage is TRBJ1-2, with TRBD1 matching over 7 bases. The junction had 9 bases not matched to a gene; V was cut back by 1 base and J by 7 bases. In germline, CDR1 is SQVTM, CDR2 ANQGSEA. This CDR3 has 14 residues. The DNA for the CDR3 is TGCAGCGTTGAAGTAAGACAGGGTAGTTCTGGCTACACCTTC. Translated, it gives CSVEVRQGSSGYTF.

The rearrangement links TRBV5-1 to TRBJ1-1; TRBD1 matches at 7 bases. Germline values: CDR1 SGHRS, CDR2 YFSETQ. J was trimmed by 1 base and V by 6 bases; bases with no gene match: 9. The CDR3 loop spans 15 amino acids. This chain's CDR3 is CASTASGQTNTEAFF. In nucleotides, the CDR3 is TGCGCCAGCACCGCATCGGGACAGACGAACACTGAAGCTTTCTTT.

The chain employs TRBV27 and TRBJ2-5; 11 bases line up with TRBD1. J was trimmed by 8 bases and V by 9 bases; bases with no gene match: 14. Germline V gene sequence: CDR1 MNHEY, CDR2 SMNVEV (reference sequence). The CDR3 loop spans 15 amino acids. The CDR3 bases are TGTGCCAGTTCTTCCGGGACAGGGGGGAAGAATACCCAGTACTTC. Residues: CASSSGTGGKNTQYF.

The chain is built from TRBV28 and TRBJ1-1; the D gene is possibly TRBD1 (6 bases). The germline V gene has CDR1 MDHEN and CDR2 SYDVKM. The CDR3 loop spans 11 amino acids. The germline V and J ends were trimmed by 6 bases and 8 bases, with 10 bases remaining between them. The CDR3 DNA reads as TGTGCCAGCAGCCGGACAGTAGAAGCTTTCTTT. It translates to CASSRTVEAFF.

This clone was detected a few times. The CDR3 sequence: CAGRQGSNSPLHF. As DNA, the CDR3 is TGTGCCGGGCGTCAGGGGAGTAATTCACCCCTCCACTTT. The chain couples TRBV6-6 to TRBJ1-6; D is possibly TRBD1 (6 bases). Deletions cut 11 bases from V and 6 bases from J, with 14 bases between. Germline values: CDR1 MNHNY, CDR2 SVGAGI (reference sequence). The length of the CDR3 is 13 residues.

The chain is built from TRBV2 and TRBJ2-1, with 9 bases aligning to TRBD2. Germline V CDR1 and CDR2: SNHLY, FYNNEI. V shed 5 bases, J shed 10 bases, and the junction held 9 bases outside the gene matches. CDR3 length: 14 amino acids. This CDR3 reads CASSQFASGGEQFF. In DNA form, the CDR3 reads TGTGCCAGCAGTCAATTCGCAAGCGGGGGGGAGCAGTTCTTC.

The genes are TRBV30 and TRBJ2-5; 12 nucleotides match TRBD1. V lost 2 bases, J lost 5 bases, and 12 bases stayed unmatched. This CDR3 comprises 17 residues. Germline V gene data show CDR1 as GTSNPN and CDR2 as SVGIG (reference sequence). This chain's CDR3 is CAWSSTKGTGGGETQYF. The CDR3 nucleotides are TGTGCCTGGAGTTCGACCAAGGGGACAGGGGGCGGCGAGACCCAGTACTTC.

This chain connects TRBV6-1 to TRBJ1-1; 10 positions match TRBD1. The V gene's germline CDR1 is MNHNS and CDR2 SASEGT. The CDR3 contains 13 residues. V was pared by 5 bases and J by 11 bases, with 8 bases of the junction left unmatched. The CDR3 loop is CASSSDRGSHAFF. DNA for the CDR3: TGTGCCAGCAGTTCGGACAGGGGGAGTCACGCTTTCTTT.

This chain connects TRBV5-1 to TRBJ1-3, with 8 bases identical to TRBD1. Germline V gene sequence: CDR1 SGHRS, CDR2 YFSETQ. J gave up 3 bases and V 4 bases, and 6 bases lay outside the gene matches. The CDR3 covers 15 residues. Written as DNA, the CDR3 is TGCGCCAGCAGCCCGGGCGACAGGGGTGGAAACACCATATATTTT. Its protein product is CASSPGDRGGNTIYF.

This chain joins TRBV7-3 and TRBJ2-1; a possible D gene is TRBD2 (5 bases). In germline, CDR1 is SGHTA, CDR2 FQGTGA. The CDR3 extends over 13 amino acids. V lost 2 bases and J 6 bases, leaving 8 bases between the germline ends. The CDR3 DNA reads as TGTGCCAGCAGCTTACTTGGACTCAATGAGCAGTTCTTC. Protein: CASSLLGLNEQFF.

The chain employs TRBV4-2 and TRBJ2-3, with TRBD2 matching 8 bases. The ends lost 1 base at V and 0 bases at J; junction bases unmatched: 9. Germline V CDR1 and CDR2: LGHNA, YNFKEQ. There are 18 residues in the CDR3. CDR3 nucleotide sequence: TGTGCCAGCAGCCAAGGAACAGGGCGGGGGGCAAGCACAGATACGCAGTATTTT. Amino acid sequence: CASSQGTGRGASTDTQYF.

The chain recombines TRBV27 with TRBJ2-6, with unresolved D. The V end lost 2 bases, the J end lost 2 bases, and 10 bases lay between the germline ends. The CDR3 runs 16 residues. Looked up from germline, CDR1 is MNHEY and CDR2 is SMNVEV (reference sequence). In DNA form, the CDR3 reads TGTGCCAGCAGTTTAATTTCCCCCGCTGGGGCCAACGTCCTGACTTTC. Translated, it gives CASSLISPAGANVLTF.

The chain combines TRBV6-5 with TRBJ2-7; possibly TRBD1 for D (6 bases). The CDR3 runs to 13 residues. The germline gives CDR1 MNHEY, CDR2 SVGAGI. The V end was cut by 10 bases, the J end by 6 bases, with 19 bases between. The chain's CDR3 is CATSRGTPGEQYF. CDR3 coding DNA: TGTGCCACCTCCAGGGGAACCCCGGGCGAGCAGTACTTC.

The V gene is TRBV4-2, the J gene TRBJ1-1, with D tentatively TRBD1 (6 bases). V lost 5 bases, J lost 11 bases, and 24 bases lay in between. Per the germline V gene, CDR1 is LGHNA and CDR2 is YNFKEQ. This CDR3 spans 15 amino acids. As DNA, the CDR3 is TGTGCCAGCAGCGAGAAGGGGGGGAGCGGACAGTCGGCTTTCTTT. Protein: CASSEKGGSGQSAFF.

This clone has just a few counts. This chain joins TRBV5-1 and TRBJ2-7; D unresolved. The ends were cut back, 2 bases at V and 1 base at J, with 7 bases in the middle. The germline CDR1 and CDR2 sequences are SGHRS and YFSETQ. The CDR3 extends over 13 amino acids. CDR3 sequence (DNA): TGCGCCAGCAGCTTTTCGTTGTCCTACGAGCAGTACTTC. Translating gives CASSFSLSYEQYF.

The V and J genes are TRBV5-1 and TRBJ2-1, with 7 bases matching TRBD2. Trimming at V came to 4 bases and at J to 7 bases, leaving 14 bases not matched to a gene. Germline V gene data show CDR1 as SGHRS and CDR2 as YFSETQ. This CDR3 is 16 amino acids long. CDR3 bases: TGCGCCAGCAGCCCCCTCCTTAGGGCGGGAGTTAATGAGCAGTTCTTC. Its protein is CASSPLLRAGVNEQFF. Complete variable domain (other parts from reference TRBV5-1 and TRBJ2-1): KAGVTQTPRYLIKTRGQQVTLSCSPISGHRSVSWYQQTPGQGLQFLFEYFSETQRNKGNFPGRFSGRQFSNSRSEMNVSTLELGDSALYLCASSPLLRAGVNEQFFGPGTRLTVL.

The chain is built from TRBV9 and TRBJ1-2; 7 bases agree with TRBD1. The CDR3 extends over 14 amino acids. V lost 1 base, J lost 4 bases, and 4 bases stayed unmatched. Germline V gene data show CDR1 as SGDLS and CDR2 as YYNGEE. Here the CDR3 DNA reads TGTGCCAGCAGCGTACCGGGACAGCTCTATGGCTACACCTTC. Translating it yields CASSVPGQLYGYTF.

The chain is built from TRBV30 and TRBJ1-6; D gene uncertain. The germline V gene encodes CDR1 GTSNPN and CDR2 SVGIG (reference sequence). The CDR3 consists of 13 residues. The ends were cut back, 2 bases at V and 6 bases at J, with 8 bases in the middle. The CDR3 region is CAWSILSNSPLHF. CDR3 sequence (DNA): TGTGCCTGGAGTATACTGAGTAATTCACCCCTCCACTTT. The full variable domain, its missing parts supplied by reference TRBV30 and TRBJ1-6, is SQTIHQWPATLVQPVGSPLSLECTVEGTSNPNLYWYRQAAGRGLQLLFYSVGIGQISSEVPQNLSASRPQDRQFILSSKKLLLSDSGFYLCAWSILSNSPLHFGNGTRLTVT.

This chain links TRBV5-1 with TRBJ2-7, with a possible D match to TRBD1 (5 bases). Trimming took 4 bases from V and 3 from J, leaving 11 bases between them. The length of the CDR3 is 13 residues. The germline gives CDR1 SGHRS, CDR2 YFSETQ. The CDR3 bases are TGCGCCAGCAGCAAGGGGTTCGGCTACGAGCAGTACTTC. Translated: CASSKGFGYEQYF.

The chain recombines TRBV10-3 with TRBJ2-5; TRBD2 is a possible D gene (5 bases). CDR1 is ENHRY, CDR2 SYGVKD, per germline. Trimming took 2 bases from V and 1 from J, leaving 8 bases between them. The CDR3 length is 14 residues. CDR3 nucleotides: TGTGCCATCAGTGAGGCGGGCTCCCAAGAGACCCAGTACTTC. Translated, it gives CAISEAGSQETQYF.

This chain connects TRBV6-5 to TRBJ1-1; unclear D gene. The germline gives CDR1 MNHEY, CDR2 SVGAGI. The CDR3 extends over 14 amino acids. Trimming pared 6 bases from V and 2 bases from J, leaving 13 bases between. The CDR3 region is CASSSPRGNTEAFF. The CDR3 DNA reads TGTGCCAGCAGCAGCCCCAGAGGAAACACTGAAGCTTTCTTT.

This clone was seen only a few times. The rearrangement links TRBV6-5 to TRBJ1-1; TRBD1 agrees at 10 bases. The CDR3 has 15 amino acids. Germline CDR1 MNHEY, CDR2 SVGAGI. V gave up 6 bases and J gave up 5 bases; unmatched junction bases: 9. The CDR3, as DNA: TGTGCCAGCAGAGCGATGAGACAGGGGGCAACTGAAGCTTTCTTT. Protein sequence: CASRAMRQGATEAFF.

CDR3 DNA sequence: TGCGCCAGCAGCTCCGGACAACCTTCAGGATATGGCTACACCTTC. Translation: CASSSGQPSGYGYTF. The chain recombines TRBV5-1 with TRBJ1-2; weak D call: TRBD1 (5 bases). The CDR3 is 15 residues long. Germline loops: CDR1 SGHRS, CDR2 YFSETQ. The V gene lost 3 bases and the J gene lost 5 bases, with 17 bases spanning the gap.

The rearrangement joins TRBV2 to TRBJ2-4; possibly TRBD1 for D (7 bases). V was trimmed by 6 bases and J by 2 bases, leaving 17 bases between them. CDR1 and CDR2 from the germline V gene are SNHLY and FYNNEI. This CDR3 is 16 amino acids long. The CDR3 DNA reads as TGTGCCAGCAGAGCCAACAGGGGAGGCACCAAAAACATTCAGTACTTC. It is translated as CASRANRGGTKNIQYF.

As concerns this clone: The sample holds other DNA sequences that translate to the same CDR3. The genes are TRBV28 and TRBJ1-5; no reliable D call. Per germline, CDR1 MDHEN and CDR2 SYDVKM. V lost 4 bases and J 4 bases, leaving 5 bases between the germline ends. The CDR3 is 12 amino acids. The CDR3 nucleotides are TGTGCCAGCAGTTCGGGGAATCAGCCCCAGCATTTT. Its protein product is CASSSGNQPQHF.

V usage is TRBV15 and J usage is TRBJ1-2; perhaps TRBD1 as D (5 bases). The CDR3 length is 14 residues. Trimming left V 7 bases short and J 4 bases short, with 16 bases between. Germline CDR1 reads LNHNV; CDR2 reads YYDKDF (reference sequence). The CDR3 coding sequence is TGTGCCACCACCCCACGGGGGGGAAGCTATGGCTACACCTTC. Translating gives CATTPRGGSYGYTF.